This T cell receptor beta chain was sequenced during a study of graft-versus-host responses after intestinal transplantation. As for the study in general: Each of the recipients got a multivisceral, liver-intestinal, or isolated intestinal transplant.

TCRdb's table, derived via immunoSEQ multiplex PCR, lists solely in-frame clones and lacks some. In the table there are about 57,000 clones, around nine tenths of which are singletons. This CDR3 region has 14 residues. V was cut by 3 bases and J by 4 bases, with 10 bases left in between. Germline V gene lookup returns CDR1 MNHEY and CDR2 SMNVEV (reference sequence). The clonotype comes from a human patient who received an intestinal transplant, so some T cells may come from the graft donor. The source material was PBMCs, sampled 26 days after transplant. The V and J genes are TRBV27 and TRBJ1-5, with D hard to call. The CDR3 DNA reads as TGTGCCAGCAGTTTGGGAGTAGGGAATCAGCCCCAGCATTTT. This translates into CASSLGVGNQPQHF.